This T cell receptor (beta chain) came from a study of shared clonotypes between healthy human individuals. The CDR3 extends over 14 amino acids. V lost 1 base to trimming and J lost 1 base, with 5 bases between them. Germline V gene sequence: CDR1 SGDLS, CDR2 YYNGEE. The table came from immunoSEQ multiplex PCR; TCRdb's copy has only in-frame clones and leaves some out. The data show 1,500,000 or so clones, approximately 98.5% seen once. Sequencing used naive CD4+ T cells sorted from blood. The subset here: CD45RA+ positively selected. This TCR derives from a young man in good health. The chain employs TRBV9 and TRBJ2-2; no firm D call. The CDR3 is CASSVKGNTGELFF. The DNA of the CDR3 is TGTGCCAGCAGCGTAAAAGGGAACACCGGGGAGCTGTTTTTT.